A selection of T cell receptor beta chains follows, all from one sample in a study of blood T cell repertoires in COVID-19. Here immunoSEQ multiplex PCR was the method, and the copy in TCRdb shows in-frame clones only, minus some. The sample holds approximately 300,000 clones, nearly 90% seen once. Input material: PBMCs or T cells enriched from blood (not recorded which). These receptors came from a woman under 30 with acute COVID-19. Each CDR3 is given with its conserved first and last residue. D genes are given only for firm matches. The listing skips clone size in some rows; elsewhere it reads once, few, many or a size class.

size: .; V: TRBV2; J: TRBJ1-2; D: .; length: 14; DNA: TGTGCCAGCAGTGTGGCAGTCTCTAACTATGGCTACACCTTC; CDR3: CASSVAVSNYGYTF
size: .; V: TRBV15; J: TRBJ2-5; D: .; length: 14; DNA: TGTGCCACCAGCACGAGAGGAGATTCGGAGACCCAGTACTTC; CDR3: CATSTRGDSETQYF
size: .; V: TRBV24-1; J: TRBJ2-5; D: TRBD1; length: 15; DNA: TGTGCCACCAGTGGGGGACAGGGGTTCCAAGAGACCCAGTACTTC; CDR3: CATSGGQGFQETQYF
size: .; V: TRBV24-1; J: TRBJ2-2; D: .; length: 16; DNA: TGTGCCACCAGTGATTTAGCGGAAGGAGGGACCGGGGAGCTGTTTTTT; CDR3: CATSDLAEGGTGELFF
size: once; V: TRBV28; J: TRBJ1-2; D: .; length: 14; DNA: TGTGCCAGCAGTTCAAACAGGGAGGGTTATGGCTACACCTTC; CDR3: CASSSNREGYGYTF
size: once; V: TRBV5-1; J: TRBJ1-4; D: TRBD1; length: 14; DNA: TGCGCCAGCAGCTCGGACAGGATGATTGAAAAACTGTTTTTT; CDR3: CASSSDRMIEKLFF
size: .; V: TRBV7-3; J: TRBJ1-1; D: .; length: 13; DNA: TGTGCCAGCAGCCGAGACAGAAACACTGAAGCTTTCTTT; CDR3: CASSRDRNTEAFF
size: .; V: TRBV11-2; J: TRBJ2-1; D: .; length: 14; DNA: TGTGCCAGCAGCTTCACCTTCCAGGGTACTGAGCAGTTCTTC; CDR3: CASSFTFQGTEQFF
size: .; V: TRBV24-1; J: TRBJ2-4; D: TRBD2; length: 14; DNA: TGTGCCACTACTAGCGGGAGCGAAGGGGACATTCAGTACTTC; CDR3: CATTSGSEGDIQYF
size: .; V: TRBV28; J: TRBJ1-4; D: .; length: 15; DNA: TGTGCCAGCAGTTTATCGGGAGCAACTAATGAAAAACTGTTTTTT; CDR3: CASSLSGATNEKLFF
size: .; V: TRBV11-3; J: TRBJ2-3; D: .; length: 15; DNA: TGTGCCAGCAGCTTACTCCGGACAAGCACAGATACGCAGTATTTT; CDR3: CASSLLRTSTDTQYF
size: .; V: TRBV7-9; J: TRBJ2-1; D: TRBD2; length: 15; DNA: TGTGCCAGCAGCCCTAGCGGAGGAGGGTACAATGAGCAGTTCTTC; CDR3: CASSPSGGGYNEQFF
size: .; V: TRBV9; J: TRBJ2-7; D: .; length: 14; DNA: TGTGCCAGCAGCGTAGGTCACGGCTCCTACGAGCAGTACTTC; CDR3: CASSVGHGSYEQYF
size: .; V: TRBV5-1; J: TRBJ2-7; D: .; length: 15; DNA: TGCGCCAGCAGCTTTGTGGGCGGGGGACAAGGGGAGCAGTACTTC; CDR3: CASSFVGGGQGEQYF
size: .; V: TRBV2; J: TRBJ1-1; D: TRBD1; length: 12; DNA: TGTGCCAGCGGGACAGTTATAACTGAAGCTTTCTTT; CDR3: CASGTVITEAFF
size: .; V: TRBV5-8; J: TRBJ1-5; D: TRBD1; length: 17; DNA: TGTGCCAGCAGCTTGTCCCGGGACAGGGATAGCAATCAGCCCCAGCATTTT; CDR3: CASSLSRDRDSNQPQHF
size: .; V: TRBV7-2; J: TRBJ1-6; D: TRBD1; length: 16; DNA: TGTGCCAGCAGCCCCGACTCGGGACAGGGGAATTCACCCCTCCACTTT; CDR3: CASSPDSGQGNSPLHF
size: few; V: TRBV5-4; J: TRBJ1-5; D: .; length: 13; DNA: TGTGCCAGCAGCTTGGAAGGGGCTGGGCCCCAGCATTTT; CDR3: CASSLEGAGPQHF
size: .; V: TRBV28; J: TRBJ2-3; D: .; length: 16; DNA: TGTGCCAGCAGTTCAGCTCCCCGGAGGGGCACAGATACGCAGTATTTT; CDR3: CASSSAPRRGTDTQYF
size: .; V: TRBV27; J: TRBJ1-1; D: .; length: 15; DNA: TGTGCCAGCAGTTTTATCGGGACACCCCAATCGGGAGCTTTCTTT; CDR3: CASSFIGTPQSGAFF